This T cell receptor (beta chain) came from a study of T cells in Graves' hyperthyroidism and ophthalmopathy. This CDR3 is built from 13 residues. V was cut by 3 bases and J by 2 bases, with 7 bases left in between. CDR1 and CDR2 (germline): MNHNS, SASEGT. Hyperthyroidism in the patients, aged 18 to 65, was newly diagnosed and under 2 months in duration. The authors obtained PBMCs from over 8.5 ml of fresh peripheral blood. Amplification targeted TCR beta CDR3 regions from RNA transcripts. HTBI primers were used for first-round RT-PCR of the TCR CDR3. TCRdb reanalysed the multiplex PCR reads using MiXCR and keeps one entry per CDR3 protein. The sample shows more than 550,000 distinct CDR3 sequences, 17% of them seen only once. This clonotype was observed at least ten times.

J is TRBJ1-2 and V is TRBV6-1; D ambiguous. This TCR came from a man in his forties or fifties with Graves' hyperthyroidism. The sample taken for sequencing was blood. The CDR3 DNA reads TGTGCCAGCAGTGAGACTTGGAACTATGGCTACACCTTC. Its protein product is CASSETWNYGYTF.